This T cell receptor beta chain derives from a study of cytomegalovirus exposure and HLA in healthy donors. The study ran its PCR with 60 Vbeta and 13 Jbeta primers. Original methodology: The authors later counted 70 million to 85 million unique TCR beta chains, some 9.9 million of them shared. The assay was immunoSEQ multiplex PCR, and TCRdb's table has in-frame clones only and misses some. The V and J calls and clone size are taken from that table; D and trimming were inferred from the DNA. The top ten hold approximately 12% of the sample, which has about 52,000 clones, roughly 50% seen once. Whole-study results and caveats: Most TCR sequences were uncommon, yet certain public TCRs appeared in many donors. A later analysis linked a missense DCLRE1C variant to TCR beta V- and J-gene trimming. Owing to their indistinguishability, certain V segments, notably TRBV6-2 and TRBV6-3, were excluded.

A remark on this clone: Its specificity is unknown.

The CDR3 contains 14 residues. V dropped 5 bases and J dropped 7; count of bases not matched to a gene: 6. The germline gives CDR1 LNHDA, CDR2 SQIVND (reference sequence). The TCR comes from a human donor in good health. Material: PBMCs. The chain employs TRBV19 and TRBJ2-2; 8 bases are shared with TRBD2. The CDR3 sequence: CASSQTSAIGELFF. For the CDR3, the DNA is TGTGCCAGTAGTCAGACTAGCGCAATCGGGGAGCTGTTTTTT.